The following is a T cell receptor beta chain sequence with its context. Authors' processing steps: Scientists estimated how many nucleated cells there were by amplifying reference gene primers. Produced via immunoSEQ multiplex PCR; TCRdb's table is partial and in-frame only. That table supplies the V and J calls and clone size; D and trimming were determined from the DNA. The sample includes some 220,000 clones, around 82% of them seen just once. Trimming pared 2 bases from V and 8 bases from J, leaving 17 bases between. The CDR3 has 15 residues. Per germline, CDR1 SGHRS and CDR2 YFSETQ. These data come from a study of blood T cell repertoires in COVID-19. Study context: Acute and convalescent COVID-19 samples came from the United States, Italy and Spain. T cells, B-cell-depleted T cells, or PBMCs supplied cDNA or gDNA.

The sequenced sample consisted of peripheral blood. The chain carries TRBV5-1 and TRBJ2-1; weak D call: TRBD2 (7 bases). This TCR was recovered from a woman in her sixties or seventies with acute or convalescent COVID-19. CDR3: CASSFGGLRKDEQFF. CDR3 DNA sequence: TGCGCCAGCAGCTTCGGGGGGCTTAGGAAGGATGAGCAGTTCTTC.